Each of the 26 T cell receptor beta chains below was sequenced from the same sample in a study of cytomegalovirus exposure and HLA in healthy donors. It was with 60 Vbeta and 13 Jbeta primers that the PCR ran. Data came from immunoSEQ multiplex PCR; TCRdb stores just in-frame clones and leaves some out. The sample includes around 180,000 clones, 80% seen only once; the top ten take around 5.4%. The sample comprised PBMCs. These receptors came from a middle-aged man in good health and CMV-seronegative.

This chain links TRBV5-8 with TRBJ1-5; tentative D call: TRBD1 (5 bases). This CDR3 is built from 15 residues. Trimming stripped 3 bases from V and 6 bases from J, with 16 bases between. Looked up from germline, CDR1 is SGHTS and CDR2 is YDEGEE. The CDR3 coding sequence is TGTGCCAGCAGCTGGATAACAGGAGCCGGTCAGCCCCAGCATTTT. This gives the protein CASSWITGAGQPQHF.

This clone has only a few counts. This sequence joins TRBV2 and TRBJ1-2; D not certain. V lost 7 bases to trimming and J lost 4 bases, with 7 bases between them. CDR3 length equals 11 residues. Germline loops: CDR1 SNHLY, CDR2 FYNNEI. The CDR3 region is CASKSSYGYTF. DNA of the CDR3: TGTGCCAGCAAGAGTTCCTATGGCTACACCTTC. The full variable domain, completed using reference TRBV2 and TRBJ1-2, is EPEVTQTPSHQVTQMGQEVILRCVPISNHLYFYWYRQILGQKVEFLVSFYNNEISEKSEIFDDQFSVERPDGSNFTLKIRSTKLEDSAMYFCASKSSYGYTFGSGTRLTVV.

The chain's CDR3 is CSVATGLMNTEAFF. Written as DNA, the CDR3 is TGCAGCGTCGCGACAGGCCTCATGAACACTGAAGCTTTCTTT. The chain uses TRBV29-1 and TRBJ1-1, with D perhaps matching TRBD1 (6 bases). CDR1 is SQVTM, CDR2 ANQGSEA, per germline. This CDR3 region has 14 residues. V lost 6 bases and J 0 bases, leaving 14 bases between the germline ends.

This clone showed up just a few times. V usage is TRBV21-1 and J usage is TRBJ1-2; the table's D call of TRBD1 was not tested on the DNA. TRBV21-1 is a listed pseudogene. There are 14 residues in the CDR3. CDR3 sequence (DNA): TGTGCCAGCAGCGAGCGGACAGGGGCTGAGGGCTACACCTTC. It encodes CASSERTGAEGYTF.

This chain uses TRBV6-1 with TRBJ1-2, with D possibly TRBD1 on 6 matching bases. Trimming left V 5 bases short and J 2 bases short, with 15 bases between. The germline CDR1 and CDR2 sequences are MNHNS and SASEGT. This CDR3 is built from 15 residues. The CDR3 coding sequence is TGTGCCAGCAGTTCCGGGGGGGCGCGCAACTATGGCTACACCTTC. Protein: CASSSGGARNYGYTF.

The chain recombines TRBV7-9 with TRBJ1-1; the D gene is possibly TRBD1 (5 bases). V shed 2 bases and J shed 6 bases, with 10 bases lying between them. The CDR3 sequence is 13 residues long. Germline lookup yields CDR1 SEHNR and CDR2 FQNEAQ (reference sequence). DNA of the CDR3: TGTGCCAGCAGCTTACCAGGGCTGCCTGAAGCTTTCTTT. This gives the protein CASSLPGLPEAFF.

This clone was seen more than once but under ten times. J is TRBJ2-7 and V is TRBV6-5, with TRBD1 matching 7 bases. Per germline, CDR1 MNHEY and CDR2 SVGAGI. V shed 2 bases and J 2 bases; nucleotides not matched to a gene: 3. The CDR3 runs 14 residues. CDR3 sequence: CASSYKTGPYEQYF. The CDR3 nucleotides are TGTGCCAGCAGTTACAAGACAGGGCCCTACGAGCAGTACTTC.

This clone was counted only a few times. This CDR3 is CAIRDREGLQPQHF. Written as DNA, the CDR3 is TGTGCCATCCGCGACAGGGAAGGTTTGCAGCCCCAGCATTTT. This chain links TRBV7-9 with TRBJ1-5; 7 bases line up with TRBD1. Losses at the gene ends were 10 bases for V and 7 bases for J; bases not matched to a gene: 13. Germline lookup yields CDR1 SEHNR and CDR2 FQNEAQ (reference sequence). This CDR3 is 14 amino acids long.

The chain employs TRBV10-3 and TRBJ2-7; TRBD2 aligns across 10 bases. Looked up from germline, CDR1 is ENHRY and CDR2 is SYGVKD. The CDR3 runs 15 residues. Trimming cost V 5 bases and J 0 bases; bases outside gene matches: 4. The chain's CDR3 is CAISKLAGLSYEQYF. The CDR3 nucleotides read TGTGCCATCAGTAAACTAGCGGGGCTCTCCTACGAGCAGTACTTC.

This clone was seen only once. The rearrangement links TRBV4-2 to TRBJ1-5; 9 nucleotides match TRBD1. The germline gives CDR1 LGHNA, CDR2 YNFKEQ. J gave up 7 bases and V 0 bases, and 7 bases lay outside the gene matches. CDR3 size: 16 residues. CDR3 coding DNA: TGTGCCAGCAGCCAAGAGGCCGGGACAGGGAACCAGCCCCAGCATTTT. Its translation is CASSQEAGTGNQPQHF.

The J gene is TRBJ2-1, the V gene TRBV10-2; the match to TRBD2 covers 8 bases. The CDR3 loop spans 15 amino acids. The junction had 6 bases not matched to a gene; V was cut back by 4 bases and J by 4 bases. The germline gives CDR1 WSHSY, CDR2 SAAADI. DNA of the CDR3: TGCGCCAGCAGTGTTATTAGCGGGGTTTACAATGAGCAGTTCTTC. It yields the protein CASSVISGVYNEQFF.

The chain couples TRBV7-2 to TRBJ1-1, with 7 bases fitting TRBD1. Germline CDR1 is SGHTA and CDR2 is FQGNSA. V lost 2 bases, J lost 14 bases, and 8 bases stayed unmatched. CDR3 size: 12 residues. The DNA for the CDR3 is TGTGCCAGCAGCTTAAATCTGGACAGGCCCTTCTTT. It is translated as CASSLNLDRPFF.

About this clone itself: The sample has other DNA sequences that encode this CDR3 too. This rearrangement joins TRBV7-2 to TRBJ2-7; TRBD1 matches at 9 bases. Per the germline V gene, CDR1 is SGHTA and CDR2 is FQGNSA. The CDR3 consists of 14 residues. J was trimmed by 3 bases and V by 3 bases; bases with no gene match: 3. The CDR3 DNA reads TGTGCCAGCAGCTTGCCGGGACAGGGCTACGAGCAGTACTTC. Its translation is CASSLPGQGYEQYF.

The V and J genes are TRBV29-1 and TRBJ1-1; D uncertain. Germline values: CDR1 SQVTM, CDR2 ANQGSEA. Trimming removed 7 bases at V and 0 bases at J, with 12 bases between. The CDR3 extends over 13 amino acids. CDR3 coding DNA: TGCAGCGGTGGAGGCAGGATGAACACTGAAGCTTTCTTT. Protein: CSGGGRMNTEAFF. Based on the CDR3 plus reference TRBV29-1 and TRBJ1-1, the full variable domain is SAVISQKPSRDICQRGTSLTIQCQVDSQVTMMFWYRQQPGQSLTLIATANQGSEATYESGFVIDKFPISRPNLTFSTLTVSNMSPEDSSIYLCSGGGRMNTEAFFGQGTRLTVV.

The V gene is TRBV7-3, the J gene TRBJ2-1, with 12 bases lining up with TRBD2. Trimming cost V 2 bases and J 7 bases; bases outside gene matches: 6. CDR1 SGHTA and CDR2 FQGTGA come from the germline V gene. The CDR3 extends over 16 amino acids. CDR3 sequence reads: CASSLVRTSGDNEQFF. In DNA, the CDR3 is TGTGCCAGCAGCTTAGTTCGGACTAGCGGGGATAATGAGCAGTTCTTC.

The rearrangement links TRBV5-8 to TRBJ1-2; 7 positions agree with TRBD1. The germline CDR1 and CDR2 sequences are SGHTS and YDEGEE. The CDR3 extends over 11 amino acids. The J segment lost 4 bases and the V segment lost 7 bases, leaving 1 base of the junction unmatched. The CDR3 sequence is CASGDSYGYTF. The CDR3 coding sequence is TGTGCCAGCGGGGACAGCTATGGCTACACCTTC.

V and J are TRBV19 and TRBJ2-7, with D maybe TRBD2 (6 bases). Germline V gene sequence: CDR1 LNHDA, CDR2 SQIVND (reference sequence). The CDR3 is 14 amino acids. Between the trimmed V and J ends, which lost 3 bases and 0 bases, there was a span of 9 bases. The CDR3 loop reads CASSIFGSSYEQYF. The CDR3 coding sequence is TGTGCCAGTAGTATTTTCGGGAGCTCCTACGAGCAGTACTTC.

Only a few counts were recorded for this clone. The chain has TRBV10-3 and TRBJ2-6, with D tentatively TRBD2 (5 bases). This CDR3 is 16 amino acids long. CDR1 and CDR2 (germline): ENHRY, SYGVKD. Trimming removed 7 bases from V and 0 bases from J, with 13 bases in between. The DNA of the CDR3 is TGTGCCATCAATACCGGGGAAAACTCTGGGGCCAACGTCCTGACTTTC. Its protein product is CAINTGENSGANVLTF.

J is TRBJ2-3 and V is TRBV4-3; D not certain. CDR3 length: 14 residues. V was cut by 2 bases and J by 0 bases, with 6 bases left in between. Germline V gene sequence: CDR1 LGHNA, CDR2 YSLEER. The CDR3 coding sequence is TGCGCCAGCAGCCAATACGGGAGCACAGATACGCAGTATTTT. It yields the protein CASSQYGSTDTQYF.

The rearrangement joins TRBV10-3 to TRBJ2-5; 8 positions match TRBD1. There are 13 residues in the CDR3. Germline lookup yields CDR1 ENHRY and CDR2 SYGVKD. Losses at the gene ends were 6 bases for V and 1 base for J; bases not matched to a gene: 1. The CDR3 DNA follows: TGTGCCATCAGCGGACAGGGCCAAGAGACCCAGTACTTC. It yields the protein CAISGQGQETQYF.

The chain joins TRBV7-9 to TRBJ2-7; 9 bases map to TRBD1. Germline lookup yields CDR1 SEHNR and CDR2 FQNEAQ (reference sequence). The length of the CDR3 is 17 residues. The ends lost 5 bases at V and 0 bases at J; junction bases unmatched: 11. CDR3 sequence: CASSGDTRDRVSYEQYF. The CDR3 DNA reads TGTGCCAGCAGCGGAGATACCCGGGACAGGGTCTCCTACGAGCAGTACTTC.

The V and J genes are TRBV12-5 and TRBJ2-5; tentative D call: TRBD1 (6 bases). The DNA end lines up better with TRBJ2-7; the J call may be wrong. The CDR3 contains 14 residues. Per the germline V gene, CDR1 is LGHNT and CDR2 is FRNRAP. CDR3 protein: CASGGIEWGHEQYF. Here the CDR3 DNA reads TGTGCTAGTGGTGGCATCGAATGGGGGCACGAGCAGTACTTC.

In its sample, this clone was seen a few times. The chain uses TRBV7-9 and TRBJ1-4; D possibly corresponds to TRBD1 (5 bases). This CDR3 has 16 residues. Germline loops: CDR1 SEHNR, CDR2 FQNEAQ (reference sequence). V gave up 5 bases and J gave up 0 bases, with 13 bases separating them. CDR3 sequence: CASSLGQGATNEKLFF. CDR3 nucleotide sequence: TGTGCCAGCAGCCTAGGGCAGGGTGCAACTAATGAAAAACTGTTTTTT.

This chain uses TRBV7-3 with TRBJ2-7, with 11 bases identical to TRBD2. Trimming at V came to 5 bases and at J to 5 bases, leaving 5 bases not matched to a gene. The CDR3 is 14 residues long. Germline V gene lookup returns CDR1 SGHTA and CDR2 FQGTGA. The CDR3 is CASSVGLAENEQYF. CDR3 bases: TGTGCCAGCAGCGTGGGACTAGCGGAGAACGAGCAGTACTTC.

The CDR3 is CASSIARVKNIQYF. CDR3 DNA: TGTGCCAGTAGTATCGCCAGGGTGAAAAACATTCAGTACTTC. The chain joins TRBV19 to TRBJ2-4; D might be TRBD1 (5 bases). CDR1 LNHDA and CDR2 SQIVND come from the germline V gene (reference sequence). V was trimmed by 3 bases and J by 4 bases, leaving 10 bases between them. This CDR3 is built from 14 residues.

The chain links TRBV5-5 to TRBJ2-7, with 7 bases fitting TRBD1. V shed 4 bases, J shed 1 base, and the junction held 20 bases outside the gene matches. Germline lookup yields CDR1 SGHKS and CDR2 YYEKEE (reference sequence). The CDR3 spans 19 residues. The CDR3 nucleotides are TGTGCCAGCAGCCCGGCCCTATACAAGACAGGGATAAAATCCTACGAGCAGTACTTC. Encoded protein: CASSPALYKTGIKSYEQYF.